This TCR beta chain was recovered during a study of identifying expanded T cells in peripheral blood. V lost 2 bases and J 3 bases, leaving 13 bases between the germline ends. Per the germline V gene, CDR1 is SGHNT and CDR2 is YYREEE (reference sequence). This CDR3 spans 15 amino acids. Measured with immunoSEQ multiplex PCR; TCRdb has only the in-frame clones, and not every one. Found here are 80,000 to 90,000 clones, approximately 84% of them singletons; the top ten hold roughly 5.9%. This clone was observed a few times. V and J are TRBV5-4 and TRBJ2-3; tentatively, D is TRBD2 (7 bases). Sequencing input: blood. The source is a person between 18 and 69 years old in good health. The CDR3 sequence: CASSFGGPHTDTQYF. CDR3 sequence (DNA): TGTGCCAGCAGCTTCGGGGGGCCTCATACAGATACGCAGTATTTT. Full variable domain (missing parts from reference TRBV5-4 and TRBJ2-3): ETGVTQSPTHLIKTRGQQVTLRCSSQSGHNTVSWYQQALGQGPQFIFQYYREEENGRGNFPPRFSGLQFPNYSSELNVNALELDDSALYLCASSFGGPHTDTQYFGPGTRLTVL.